This T cell receptor beta chain was sequenced for a study of T cell responses to AZD1222 COVID-19 vaccine. Researchers grouped second doses given at about 4 or about 12 weeks into one pool. The CDR3 is made up of 15 amino acids. In germline, CDR1 is KGHDR, CDR2 SFDVKD. V was pared by 2 bases and J by 6 bases, with 13 bases between. Libraries were prepared by immunoSEQ multiplex PCR; TCRdb keeps only in-frame clonotypes and omits some of them. The repertoire has just under 90,000 clones, 89% of them found once; the top ten carry roughly 5%. This sequence originates from an adult who received the AZD1222 COVID-19 vaccine. The chain links TRBV24-1 to TRBJ1-5; possibly TRBD1 for D (6 bases). Specimen: peripheral blood, collected 28 days after the second AZD1222 dose. CDR3 sequence (DNA): TGTGCCACCAGTGATTCAGACAGGCGGGGTCAGCCCCAGCATTTT. Its translation is CATSDSDRRGQPQHF.